This TCR beta chain was retrieved from a study of blood T cell repertoires in COVID-19. Study overall: T cells, B-cell-depleted T cells, or PBMCs provided the cDNA or gDNA that served as material.

Looked up from germline, CDR1 is LGHDT and CDR2 is YNNKEL (reference sequence). V lost 2 bases and J lost 5, with 12 bases in between. The CDR3 contains 14 residues. As handled by the study authors: How many nucleated cells were present was estimated from reference gene primer amplification. Generated by immunoSEQ multiplex PCR, the TCRdb table keeps only in-frame clones and is missing some. V and J calls and clone size come straight from that table; D and trimming were deduced from the DNA. The table includes some 130,000 clones, about 89% detected once. This chain joins TRBV3-1 (or the pseudogene TRBV3-2) and TRBJ2-5; a weak D match, TRBD1 (6 bases). What was sequenced was peripheral blood. The origin of this receptor is a man between 60 and 70 years old with active or convalescent COVID-19. CDR3 DNA: TGTGCCAGCAGCCAAAACAGGGCTTCCGAGACCCAGTACTTC. Translation: CASSQNRASETQYF.